This TCR beta chain derives from a study of blood T cell repertoires in COVID-19. Across the whole study: There were acute and convalescent COVID-19 samples, and they came from the United States, Italy and Spain. Nucleic acid was either cDNA or gDNA, and it came from T cells, B-cell-depleted T cells, or PBMCs.

Assay: immunoSEQ multiplex PCR; the TCRdb copy retains only in-frame clones and omits some. The sample consists of about 220,000 clones, about 80% of them appearing once. The CDR3 has 14 amino acids. V dropped 0 bases and J dropped 2 bases, with 11 bases sitting between them. Germline lookup yields CDR1 SQVTM and CDR2 ANQGSEA. The V call is TRBV29-1, the J call TRBJ2-7; TRBD2 might be the D (5 bases). This receptor was obtained from a woman aged 25 to 39 who had recovered from COVID-19. The sample taken for sequencing was peripheral blood. This CDR3 reads CSVEDPGSAYEQYF. For the CDR3, the DNA is TGCAGCGTTGAAGACCCGGGGTCTGCCTACGAGCAGTACTTC.